This T cell receptor (beta chain) originates from a study of blood T cell repertoires in COVID-19. Study details: Material from acute and convalescent COVID-19 was sourced from the United States, Italy and Spain.

Libraries were prepared by immunoSEQ multiplex PCR; TCRdb keeps only in-frame clonotypes and omits some of them. This sample has hundreds of thousands of clones; around nine tenths occur once, and the top ten carry 1% to 1.5%. This clone occurred once. The TCR originated in a man between 65 and 85 years old with acute or convalescent COVID-19. The sequenced sample was peripheral blood.

CDR3 nucleotide sequence: TGTGCCAGCAGACGAGACAGGGGTTACGCACCCCTCCACTTT. Protein sequence: CASRRDRGYAPLHF. The gene calls are TRBV6-5 and TRBJ1-6; 8 bases agree with TRBD1. Trimming removed 6 bases from V and 11 bases from J; junction bases left unmatched: 9. The CDR3 totals 14 residues. The germline V gene encodes CDR1 MNHEY and CDR2 SVGAGI.